This T cell receptor (beta chain) is drawn from a study of vaccination effects on CD4 cells after COVID-19. About the research overall: At 16 days and at one week before vaccination, samples were given by two convalescent patients.

ViraFEST expansion of antigen-specific CD4+ T cells with viral peptide pools preceded sequencing. The authors isolated CD4+ T cells after 9 to 10 days of culture. The person had a PCR-confirmed SARS-CoV-2 infection during March to December 2020. Replacing half the medium with IL-2 medium was done on days 3 and 7. Concerning this clone itself: No antigen is known for it.

Assay: immunoSEQ multiplex PCR; the TCRdb copy retains only in-frame clones and omits some. The sample has around 75,000 clones; over 60% are singletons. V was shortened by 1 base and J by 7 bases, with 8 bases between the two germline ends. This CDR3 has 13 residues. The V gene is TRBV12-3 or TRBV12-4, the J gene TRBJ1-5; the D is unclear. The source of this sequence is a human donor who had a prior SARS-CoV-2 infection. The specimen comprised CD4+ T cells from PBMCs cultured with HIV peptides, sampled before COVID-19 vaccination. Subset defined: HIV-1 Nef peptide pool negative control/reference culture. CDR3 protein: CASSLEEKQPQHF. The CDR3 DNA is TGTGCCAGCAGTTTAGAGGAGAAACAGCCCCAGCATTTT.